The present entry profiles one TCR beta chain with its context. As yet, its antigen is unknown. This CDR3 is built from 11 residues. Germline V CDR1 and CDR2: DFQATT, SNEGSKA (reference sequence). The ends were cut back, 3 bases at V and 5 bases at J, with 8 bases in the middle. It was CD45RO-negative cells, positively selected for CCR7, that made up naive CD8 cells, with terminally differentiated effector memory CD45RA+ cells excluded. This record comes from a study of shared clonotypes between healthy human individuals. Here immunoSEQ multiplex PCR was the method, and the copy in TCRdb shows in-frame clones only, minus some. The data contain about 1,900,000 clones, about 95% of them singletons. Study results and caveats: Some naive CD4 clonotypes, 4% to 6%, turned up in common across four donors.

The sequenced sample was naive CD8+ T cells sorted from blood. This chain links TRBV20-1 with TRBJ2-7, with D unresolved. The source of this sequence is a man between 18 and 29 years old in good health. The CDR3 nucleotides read TGCAGTGCTAGCGAAGCCCACGAGCAGTACTTC. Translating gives CSASEAHEQYF.